Ten or more counts support the clone carrying this TCR beta chain. This entry comes from a study of CD8+CD57+ T cells in acquired aplastic anemia. Study as a whole: Mean DNA quantity obtained from sorted CD4+ and CD8+ cells was 3.2 ug.

The use of genomic DNA as template underpinned the TCR beta VDJ and CDR3 profiling. In TCRdb, the reads were re-called with MiXCR into one record per CDR3 protein. The sample lists 150,000 to 200,000 distinct CDR3 sequences; around 40% were seen once. Sequences were obtained from sorted CD4+, CD8+, or CD8+CD57+ T cells (not recorded which) from PBMCs. The receptor's source is a human donor in good health.

The CDR3 protein is CSARDSFGSHGTDTQYF. As DNA, the CDR3 is TGCAGTGCTAGAGATAGCTTTGGGAGTCACGGCACAGATACGCAGTATTTT. The chain has TRBV20-1 and TRBJ2-3, with a weak D call TRBD2 (5 bases). CDR1 DFQATT and CDR2 SNEGSKA come from the germline V gene (reference sequence). The CDR3 runs 17 residues. V lost 0 bases and J lost 1, with 17 bases in between.